The 18 T cell receptor beta chains below come from one sample, sequenced in a study of CD8 T cells in Susac syndrome. Reverse transcription of about 0.45 to 1 ug RNA was carried out with random hexamers. TCRdb reprocessed the immunoSEQ multiplex PCR reads with MiXCR, giving one entry per CDR3 protein. Of about 250,000 distinct CDR3 sequences in the sample, around 95% were seen once. The source material was CD4+ T cells from PBMCs. Receptor source: a human donor with multiple sclerosis.

The CDR3 loop is CASSPSGTVRETQYF. In nucleotides, the CDR3 is TGTGCCAGCAGCCCTTCCGGGACAGTGAGAGAGACCCAGTACTTC. The genes are TRBV3-1 and TRBJ2-5; 7 bases line up with TRBD1. The junction had 9 bases not matched to a gene; V was cut back by 4 bases and J by 4 bases. Germline CDR1 LGHDT, CDR2 YNNKEL (reference sequence). The CDR3 contains 15 residues.

In its sample, this clonotype was seen once. The CDR3 sequence is CATRGGPYGYTF. The CDR3 nucleotides read TGTGCCACCAGAGGAGGACCCTATGGCTACACCTTC. The rearrangement links TRBV4-2 to TRBJ1-2; no reliable D call. The CDR3 is made up of 12 amino acids. Germline V lookup: CDR1 LGHNA, CDR2 YNFKEQ. Trimming stripped 10 bases from V and 4 bases from J, with 13 bases between.

The V call is TRBV19, the J call TRBJ2-5; no clear D gene. V was clipped by 3 bases and J by 2 bases, with 16 bases between them. CDR1 and CDR2 (germline): LNHDA, SQIVND (reference sequence). This CDR3 has 16 residues. CDR3 protein: CASSISVGLLQETQYF. DNA for the CDR3: TGTGCCAGTAGTATCTCCGTCGGATTACTGCAAGAGACCCAGTACTTC.

The chain employs TRBV19 and TRBJ1-5; D gene uncertain. Trimming cost V 3 bases and J 4 bases, with 7 bases left between them. The V gene's germline CDR1 is LNHDA and CDR2 SQIVND (reference sequence). The CDR3 sequence is 13 residues long. CDR3 nucleotide sequence: TGTGCCAGTAGTATTGATCCAAATCAGCCCCAGCATTTT. This translates into CASSIDPNQPQHF. Filled out from reference TRBV19 and TRBJ1-5, the complete variable domain reads DGGITQSPKYLFRKEGQNVTLSCEQNLNHDAMYWYRQDPGQGLRLIYYSQIVNDFQKGDIAEGYSVSREKKESFPLTVTSAQKNPTAFYLCASSIDPNQPQHFGDGTRLSIL.

The V and J genes are TRBV19 and TRBJ2-1; 12 bases are a match to TRBD2. The germline gives CDR1 LNHDA, CDR2 SQIVND (reference sequence). V lost 2 bases and J lost 0; bases outside the gene matches: 8. CDR3 size: 19 residues. The CDR3 region is CASSIMGASGRASYNEQFF. The CDR3 DNA is TGTGCCAGTAGTATAATGGGGGCTAGCGGGAGGGCCTCCTACAATGAGCAGTTCTTC.

The V call is TRBV20-1, the J call TRBJ1-3, with D hard to call. V was cut by 0 bases and J by 0 bases, with 18 bases left in between. The CDR3 extends over 18 amino acids. Germline assignment: CDR1 DFQATT and CDR2 SNEGSKA (reference sequence). CDR3 region: CSARDSGPTLSSGNTIYF. In nucleotides, the CDR3 is TGCAGTGCTAGAGATAGTGGCCCGACGTTGAGCTCTGGAAACACCATATATTTT.

The chain has TRBV6-1 and TRBJ2-2; the D gene could be TRBD1 or TRBD2 (5 bases each). This CDR3 is 21 amino acids long. Between the trimmed V and J ends, which lost 1 base and 4 bases, there was a span of 28 bases. Germline V CDR1 and CDR2: MNHNS, SASEGT. The CDR3 coding sequence is TGTGCCAGCAGTGAAGGAATCAGAGGAAACAAATGGGGGATTGCCACCGGGGAGCTGTTTTTT. Its translation is CASSEGIRGNKWGIATGELFF.

V and J are TRBV6-1 and TRBJ1-5; tentatively, D is TRBD1 (6 bases). V lost 3 bases and J 7 bases, leaving 10 bases between the germline ends. Germline assignment: CDR1 MNHNS and CDR2 SASEGT. The CDR3 sequence is 13 residues long. CDR3 in DNA: TGTGCCAGCAGTGACACAGGGTACCAGCCCCAGCATTTT. Its protein is CASSDTGYQPQHF.

The rearrangement joins TRBV28 to TRBJ1-4; a possible D gene is TRBD1 (6 bases). V shed 1 base and J shed 7 bases, with 28 bases lying between them. This CDR3 is built from 20 residues. Germline CDR1 reads MDHEN; CDR2 reads SYDVKM. The CDR3 region is CASSLSGIWRRTADREKLFF. For the CDR3, the DNA is TGTGCCAGCAGTTTATCGGGAATTTGGAGAAGGACAGCCGACCGTGAAAAACTGTTTTTT.

The chain is built from TRBV4-1 and TRBJ1-2; no firm D call. Trimming left V 2 bases short and J 2 bases short, with 6 bases between. The length of the CDR3 is 13 residues. CDR1 is MGHRA and CDR2 is YSYEKL in the germline V gene. The CDR3 DNA reads TGCGCCAGCAGCCAACTCCCCAACTATGGCTACACCTTC. Translated: CASSQLPNYGYTF.

The V gene is TRBV11-3, the J gene TRBJ2-2; D is undetermined. V lost 1 base, J lost 6 bases, and 9 bases lay in between. The CDR3 has 14 amino acids. From germline, CDR1 is SGHNT and CDR2 YENEEA. This CDR3 reads CASSLGMSAGELFF. CDR3 coding DNA: TGTGCCAGCAGCTTAGGGATGAGTGCCGGGGAGCTGTTTTTT.

The chain uses TRBV20-1 and TRBJ2-1; 11 nucleotides match TRBD2. Unmatched junction bases numbered 6, after V lost 5 bases and J lost 3 bases. The CDR3 runs 15 residues. CDR1 and CDR2 from the germline V gene are DFQATT and SNEGSKA (reference sequence). DNA of the CDR3: TGCAGTGCTCTCACTAGCGGGGGCCGCTACAATGAGCAGTTCTTC. As protein: CSALTSGGRYNEQFF.

This chain links TRBV11-2 with TRBJ2-1, with 7 bases fitting TRBD2. The CDR3 extends over 15 amino acids. From germline, CDR1 is SGHAT and CDR2 FQNNGV. With 5 bases clipped from V and 7 bases from J, the junction kept 11 bases outside the gene matches. CDR3 DNA: TGTGCCAGCAGCGCATCGGGACTATCCCTAAATGAGCAGTTCTTC. Encoded protein: CASSASGLSLNEQFF.

The chain carries TRBV7-2 and TRBJ2-7, with D possibly being TRBD1 (5 bases). Germline V gene data show CDR1 as SGHTA and CDR2 as FQGNSA. Trimming cost V 1 base and J 6 bases, with 7 bases left between them. This CDR3 has 12 residues. The CDR3 DNA sequence: TGTGCCAGCAGCTTAGTAGGGGTCGAGCAGTACTTC. Residues: CASSLVGVEQYF.

This clonotype showed up just once. CDR3 nucleotides: TGTGCCAGCAGCTTTGGCGGCCAGGGAGTACTCATGAACACTGAAGCTTTCTTT. Translating gives CASSFGGQGVLMNTEAFF. V gene TRBV11-2 combines with J gene TRBJ1-1, with D possibly being TRBD1 (5 bases). Germline-derived CDR1 and CDR2 are SGHAT and FQNNGV. V was pared by 3 bases and J by 0 bases, with 20 bases between. The CDR3 loop spans 18 amino acids.

The CDR3 DNA is TGTGCCAGCAGTTTCGTACAGGGGGCATCCGAGACCCAGTACTTC. Residues: CASSFVQGASETQYF. The chain carries TRBV12-3 or TRBV12-4 and TRBJ2-5; 9 positions match TRBD1. There are 15 residues in the CDR3. V lost 3 bases to trimming and J lost 5 bases; unmatched junction nucleotides: 7.

The chain joins TRBV3-1 to TRBJ1-4; no clear D gene. Germline assignment: CDR1 LGHDT and CDR2 YNNKEL (reference sequence). The CDR3 loop spans 15 amino acids. V lost 1 base to trimming and J lost 7 bases, with 13 bases between them. In nucleotides, the CDR3 is TGTGCCAGCAGCCAAGTTGTCGGAATGGGTGAAAAACTGTTTTTT. It is translated as CASSQVVGMGEKLFF.

In this sample, this clonotype turned up a few times. The chain has TRBV6-5 and TRBJ2-3; the match to TRBD1 covers 7 bases. Looked up from germline, CDR1 is MNHEY and CDR2 is SVGAGI. The V segment lost 0 bases and the J segment 4 bases; nucleotides outside the gene matches: 4. This CDR3 is built from 15 residues. The CDR3: CASSYSIQGPDTQYF. In DNA, the CDR3 is TGTGCCAGCAGTTACTCGATACAGGGGCCAGATACGCAGTATTTT.